This TCR beta chain was sequenced during a study of breast tumors, draining lymph nodes, adjacent tissues. Overall study results and limits: Luminal-like breast cancer showed significantly higher tumor–nontumor repertoire similarity than basal-like. Tumor TCR diversity was below lymph nodes but above nontumor tissue. Data only fit, rather than demonstrated, lymph node origin of most tumor T cells. Findings are consistent with lymph node origin and intratumoral expansion of most tumor T cells.

TCRdb passed the multiplex PCR reads through MiXCR, listing each CDR3 protein once. The table includes under 250,000 distinct CDR3 sequences, less than 40% detected once. The CDR3 covers 14 residues. Germline CDR1 reads SGHTA; CDR2 reads FQGNSA. V dropped 2 bases and J dropped 8 bases, with 13 bases sitting between them. Samples came from axillary lymph nodes draining the breast cancer. Concerning this clonotype itself: What it recognizes is unknown.

Sequenced input: axillary lymph node tissue. This rearrangement joins TRBV7-2 to TRBJ1-5; D gene uncertain. This clonotype was obtained from a female donor with breast cancer. Some clones in this sample may be carry-over from other donors' samples. Written as DNA, the CDR3 is TGTGCCAGCAGCTTAAGCGGGAGAAATGAGCCCCAGCATTTT. Translating gives CASSLSGRNEPQHF.